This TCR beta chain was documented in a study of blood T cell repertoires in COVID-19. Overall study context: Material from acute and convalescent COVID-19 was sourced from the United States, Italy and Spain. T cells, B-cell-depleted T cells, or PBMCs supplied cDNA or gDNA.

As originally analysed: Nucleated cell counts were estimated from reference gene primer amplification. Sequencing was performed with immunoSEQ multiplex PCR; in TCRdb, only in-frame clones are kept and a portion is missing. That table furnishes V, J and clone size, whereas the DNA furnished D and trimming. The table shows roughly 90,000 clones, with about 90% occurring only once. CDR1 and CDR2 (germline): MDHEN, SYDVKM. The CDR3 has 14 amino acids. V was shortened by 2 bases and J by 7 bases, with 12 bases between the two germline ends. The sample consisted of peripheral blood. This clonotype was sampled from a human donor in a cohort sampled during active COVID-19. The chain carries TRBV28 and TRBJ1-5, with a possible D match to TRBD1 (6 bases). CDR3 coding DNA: TGTGCCAGCAGTTTAGCACAGGGACACCAGCCCCAGCATTTT. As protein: CASSLAQGHQPQHF.